This T cell receptor beta chain was captured in a study of blood T cell repertoires in COVID-19. In the study overall: COVID-19 samples collected from the United States, Italy and Spain covered acute and convalescent phases. The analysed material was cDNA or gDNA that came from T cells, B-cell-depleted T cells, or PBMCs.

TCRdb keeps only in-frame clones here, not all; method: immunoSEQ multiplex PCR. Found here are 70,000 or so clones, 90% of them singletons; the top ten hold about 1.5%. The sample was peripheral blood. This sequence originates from a man aged 50 or older with acute or convalescent COVID-19.

The CDR3 protein is CASAGREQFF. DNA of the CDR3: TGTGCCAGCGCGGGACGTGAGCAGTTCTTC. The genes are TRBV9 and TRBJ2-1, with a weak D call TRBD2 (6 bases). The CDR3 sequence is 10 residues long. Trimming took 7 bases from V and 9 from J, leaving 8 bases between them. CDR1 is SGDLS and CDR2 is YYNGEE in the germline V gene.